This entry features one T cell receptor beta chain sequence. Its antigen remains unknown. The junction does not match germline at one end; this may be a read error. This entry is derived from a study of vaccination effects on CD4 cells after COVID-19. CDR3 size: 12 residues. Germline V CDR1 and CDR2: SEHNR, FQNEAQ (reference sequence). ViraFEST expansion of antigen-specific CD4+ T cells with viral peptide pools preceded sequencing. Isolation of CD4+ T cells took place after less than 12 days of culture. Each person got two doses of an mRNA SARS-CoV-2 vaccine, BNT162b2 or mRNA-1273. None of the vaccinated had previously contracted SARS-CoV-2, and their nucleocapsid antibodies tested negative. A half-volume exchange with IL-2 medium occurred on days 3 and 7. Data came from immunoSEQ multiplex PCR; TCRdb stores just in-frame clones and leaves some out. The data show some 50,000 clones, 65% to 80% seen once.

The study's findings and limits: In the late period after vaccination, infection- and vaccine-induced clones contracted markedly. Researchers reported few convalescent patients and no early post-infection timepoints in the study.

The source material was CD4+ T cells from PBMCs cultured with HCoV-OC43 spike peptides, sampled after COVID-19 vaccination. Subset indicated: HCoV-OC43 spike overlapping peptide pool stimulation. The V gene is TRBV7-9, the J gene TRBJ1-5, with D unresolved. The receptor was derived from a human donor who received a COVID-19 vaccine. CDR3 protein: CASSLTSGPPAF. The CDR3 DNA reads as TGTGCCAGCAGCTTGACCTCCGGGCCGCCGGCTTTT.